This TCR beta chain is drawn from a study of glioma-infiltrating T cells. Study at large: WHO grade II oligodendrogliomas or astrocytomas, plus non-recurrent WHO grade IV glioblastomas, were sampled.

Broader study findings: A blood CDR3 motif signature was depleted in highly divergent patients.

With 5 bases removed from V and 1 base from J, the gap between germline ends came to 12 bases. The V gene's germline CDR1 is DFQATT and CDR2 SNEGSKA (reference sequence). The length of the CDR3 is 14 residues. To note about this clonotype: The antigen is undetermined. A read error may be the cause here, since a much bigger clone is one base away.

Using RNA template, CDR3s of TCR alpha and beta were amplified with iRepertoire arm-PCR. Using its own MiXCR run on the multiplex PCR reads, TCRdb lists one record per CDR3 protein. The data hold 300,000 to 450,000 distinct CDR3 sequences, with more than 35% observed a single time. This receptor was identified in a human donor with low-grade glioma or glioblastoma, undergoing nonglioma brain surgery, or in good health (not recorded which). The J gene is TRBJ1-5, the V gene TRBV20-1, with D hard to call. Material for sequencing was glioma tissue, nonneoplastic brain tissue, or PBMCs (not recorded which). CDR3 in DNA: TGCAGTGCTGCTAGGAGTTCGAGCAATCAGCCCCAGCATTTT. Protein sequence: CSAARSSSNQPQHF.